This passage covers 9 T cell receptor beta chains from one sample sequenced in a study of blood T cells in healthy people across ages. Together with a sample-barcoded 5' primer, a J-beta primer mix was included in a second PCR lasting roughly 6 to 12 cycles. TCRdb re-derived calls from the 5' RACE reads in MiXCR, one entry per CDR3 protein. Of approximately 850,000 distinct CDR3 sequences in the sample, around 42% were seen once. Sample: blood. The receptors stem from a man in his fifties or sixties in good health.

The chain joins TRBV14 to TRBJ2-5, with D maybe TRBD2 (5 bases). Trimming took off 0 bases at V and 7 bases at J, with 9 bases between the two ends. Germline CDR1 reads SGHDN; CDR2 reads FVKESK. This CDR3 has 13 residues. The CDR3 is CASSQEAGGTQYF. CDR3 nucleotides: TGTGCCAGCAGCCAAGAGGCCGGAGGGACCCAGTACTTC.

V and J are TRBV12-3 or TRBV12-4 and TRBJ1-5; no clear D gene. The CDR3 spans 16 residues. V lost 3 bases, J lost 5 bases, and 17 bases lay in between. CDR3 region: CASSFRAGGRDQPQHF. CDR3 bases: TGTGCCAGCAGTTTTCGAGCCGGTGGTAGGGATCAGCCCCAGCATTTT.

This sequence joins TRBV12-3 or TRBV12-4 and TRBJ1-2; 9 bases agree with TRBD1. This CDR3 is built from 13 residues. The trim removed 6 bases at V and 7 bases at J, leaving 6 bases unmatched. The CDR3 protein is CASSRDRGAGYTF. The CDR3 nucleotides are TGTGCCAGCAGCCGAGACAGGGGGGCTGGCTACACCTTC.

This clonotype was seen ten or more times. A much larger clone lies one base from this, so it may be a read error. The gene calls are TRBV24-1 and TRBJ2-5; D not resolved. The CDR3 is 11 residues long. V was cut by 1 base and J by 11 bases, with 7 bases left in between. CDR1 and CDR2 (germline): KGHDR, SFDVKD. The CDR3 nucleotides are TGTGCCACCAGTGATTTAGGAGAGCAGTACTTC. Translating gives CATSDLGEQYF.

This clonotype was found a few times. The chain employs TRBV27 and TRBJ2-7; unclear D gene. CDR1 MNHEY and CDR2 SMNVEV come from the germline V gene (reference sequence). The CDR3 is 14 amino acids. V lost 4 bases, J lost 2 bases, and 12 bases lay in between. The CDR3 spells CASSSTWPTYEQYF. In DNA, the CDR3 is TGTGCCAGCAGTTCGACATGGCCAACCTACGAGCAGTACTTC.

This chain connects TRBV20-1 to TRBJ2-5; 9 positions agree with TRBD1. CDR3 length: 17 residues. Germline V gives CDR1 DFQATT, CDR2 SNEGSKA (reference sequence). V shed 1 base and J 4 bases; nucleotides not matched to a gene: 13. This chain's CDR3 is CSARGGSGQGIGETQYF. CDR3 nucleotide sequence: TGCAGTGCTAGAGGTGGTTCAGGACAGGGGATAGGAGAGACCCAGTACTTC.

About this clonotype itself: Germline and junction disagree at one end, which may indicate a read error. The CDR3 here is CASSWVGVNEKPFF. Here the CDR3 DNA reads TGCGCCAGCAGTTGGGTCGGGGTGAATGAAAAACCGTTTTTT. The V and J genes are TRBV6-5 and TRBJ1-4; no clear D gene. Per the germline V gene, CDR1 is MNHEY and CDR2 is SVGAGI. This CDR3 contains 14 residues.

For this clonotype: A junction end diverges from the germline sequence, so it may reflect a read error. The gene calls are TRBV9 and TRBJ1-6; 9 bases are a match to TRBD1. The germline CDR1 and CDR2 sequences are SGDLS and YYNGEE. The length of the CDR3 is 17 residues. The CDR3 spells CASSSGTGHSYNSPPHF. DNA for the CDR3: TGTGCCAGCAGCTCCGGGACAGGGCATTCCTATAATTCACCCCCCCACTTT.

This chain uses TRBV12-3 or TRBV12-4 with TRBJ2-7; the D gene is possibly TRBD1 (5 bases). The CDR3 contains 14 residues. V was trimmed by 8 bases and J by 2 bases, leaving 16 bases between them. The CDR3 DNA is TGTGCCAGCCGGCAGGGTATCCCCCCCTACGAGCAGTACTTC. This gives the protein CASRQGIPPYEQYF.